Below are 19 T cell receptor beta chains sequenced from a single sample in a study of T cells in women clearing cervical HPV infection. Using immunoSEQ multiplex PCR, the repertoire was profiled, and TCRdb retains in-frame clones only, with some absent. This table holds about 21,000 clones. The specimen sequenced was blood buffy coat. The receptors stem from a woman aged 18 to 75 with a cervical HPV16 infection that either progressed to CIN3+ or cleared (not recorded which).

Note on this clone: Read coverage stops 3 residues before the CDR3 terminus; the germline J gene supplies the remainder. The chain uses TRBV20-1 and TRBJ2-5, with 11 nucleotides matching TRBD1. V dropped 5 bases and J dropped 6; count of bases not matched to a gene: 8. This CDR3 is built from 14 residues. Looked up from germline, CDR1 is DFQATT and CDR2 is SNEGSKA (reference sequence). CDR3 amino acids: CSAAWTGGSKTQYF. The DNA read from the CDR3 is TGCAGTGCTGCTTGGACAGGGGGCTCGAAGACC.

About this clone: The read ends 3 residues before the CDR3 terminus; that terminus is restored from the germline J gene. This rearrangement joins TRBV19 to TRBJ2-7; 7 bases agree with TRBD2. The CDR3 is 13 amino acids. The V gene's germline CDR1 is LNHDA and CDR2 SQIVND (reference sequence). V lost 9 bases to trimming and J lost 0 bases; unmatched junction nucleotides: 5. The DNA read from the CDR3 is TGTGCCAGCAGTCGGACTAGCTCCTACGAG. This codes for CASSRTSSYE. The whole CDR3 protein is CASSRTSSYEQYF.

Comment on this clone: Sequencing ends 3 residues short of the CDR3 end; the germline J gene provides the rest. The J gene is TRBJ1-2, the V gene TRBV7-9, with a tentative D call TRBD1 (5 bases). This CDR3 is 14 amino acids long. Germline CDR1 is SEHNR and CDR2 is FQNEAQ (reference sequence). CDR3 in amino acids: CASSTGTKAGDYTF. The covered CDR3 bases are TGTGCCAGCAGTACCGGGACTAAGGCCGGGGAC. The full variable domain, with the rest looked up from reference TRBV7-9 and TRBJ1-2, is DTGVSQNPRHKITKRGQNVTFRCDPISEHNRLYWYRQTLGQGPEFLTYFQNEAQLEKSRLLSDRFSAERPKGSFSTLEIQRTEQGDSAMYLCASSTGTKAGDYTFGSGTRLTVV.

To note about this clone: The read ends 3 residues early relative to the CDR3; the germline J gene fills the gap. The V gene is TRBV20-1, the J gene TRBJ1-2, with no clear D. Between the trimmed V and J ends, which lost 3 bases and 4 bases, there was a span of 12 bases. The CDR3 is made up of 13 amino acids. CDR1 and CDR2 from the germline V gene are DFQATT and SNEGSKA (reference sequence). CDR3 DNA, as far as it was read: TGCAGTGCTAGGATAGCGGATACCTATGGC. Its translation: CSARIADTYG. The entire CDR3 reads CSARIADTYGYTF.

To note about this clone: The CDR3 end falls 3 residues outside the read, so it is completed with the germline J gene. The identical CDR3 is also encoded by other nucleotide sequences in the sample. This chain uses TRBV18 with TRBJ2-1, with D maybe TRBD2 (7 bases). This CDR3 is built from 15 residues. V was pared by 0 bases and J by 9 bases, with 15 bases between. CDR1 KGHSH and CDR2 LQKENI come from the germline V gene. The sequenced part of the CDR3 DNA is TGTGCCAGCTCACCACCTGGAAGGGGGAGGGTTGAG. Residues: CASSPPGRGRVE. From start to end, the CDR3 is CASSPPGRGRVEQFF. Based on the CDR3 plus reference TRBV18 and TRBJ2-1, the full variable domain is NAGVMQNPRHLVRRRGQEARLRCSPMKGHSHVYWYRQLPEEGLKFMVYLQKENIIDESGMPKERFSAEFPKEGPSILRIQQVVRGDSAAYFCASSPPGRGRVEQFFGPGTRLTVL.

With regard to this clone: The CDR3 end lies 3 residues beyond the end of the read and is filled in from the germline J gene. The genes are TRBV20-1 and TRBJ2-2; D not certain. The CDR3 has 15 residues. V lost 3 bases and J lost 3, with 14 bases in between. The germline V gene has CDR1 DFQATT and CDR2 SNEGSKA (reference sequence). The CDR3 loop reads CSASGGIRDTGELFF. The covered CDR3 bases are TGCAGTGCTAGTGGTGGAATACGGGACACCGGGGAG.

For this clone: The read stops 3 residues short of the end of the CDR3; the missing end is completed from the germline J gene. The rearrangement links TRBV2 to TRBJ2-3; unclear D gene. The ends were cut back, 6 bases at V and 3 bases at J, with 13 bases in the middle. This CDR3 has 14 residues. Germline lookup yields CDR1 SNHLY and CDR2 FYNNEI. The sequenced part of the CDR3 DNA is TGTGCCAGCAGCCTAGTGGCAGTAACAGATACG. Translated, it gives CASSLVAVTDT. The CDR3 in its entirety is CASSLVAVTDTQYF. The whole variable domain, filled in from reference TRBV2 and TRBJ2-3, reads EPEVTQTPSHQVTQMGQEVILRCVPISNHLYFYWYRQILGQKVEFLVSFYNNEISEKSEIFDDQFSVERPDGSNFTLKIRSTKLEDSAMYFCASSLVAVTDTQYFGPGTRLTVL.

About this clone: The DNA ends 3 residues before the CDR3 does, and the rest of the CDR3 is filled in from the germline J gene. The rearrangement joins TRBV18 to TRBJ2-5; TRBD1 aligns across 10 bases. The CDR3 loop spans 16 amino acids. Germline assignment: CDR1 KGHSH and CDR2 LQKENI. Unmatched junction bases numbered 10, after V lost 4 bases and J lost 5 bases. Incomplete CDR3 DNA: TGTGCCAGCTCACTATTCCGGGACAGGGGAAGGGAGACC. Translated: CASSLFRDRGRET. Given in full, the CDR3 is CASSLFRDRGRETQYF.

Comment on this clone: With the read ending 3 residues before the CDR3 end, the germline J gene is used to fill in that end. The V call is TRBV19, the J call TRBJ2-2; tentative D call: TRBD1 (6 bases). Germline V gene data show CDR1 as LNHDA and CDR2 as SQIVND (reference sequence). Trimming removed 4 bases at V and 9 bases at J, with 27 bases between. This CDR3 region has 18 residues. The CDR3 sequence: CASSRTVTGMTTVRELFF. CDR3 DNA, as far as it was read: TGTGCCAGTAGTAGGACCGTTACAGGGATGACCACCGTTAGGGAG. Variable domain in full (rest from reference TRBV19 and TRBJ2-2): DGGITQSPKYLFRKEGQNVTLSCEQNLNHDAMYWYRQDPGQGLRLIYYSQIVNDFQKGDIAEGYSVSREKKESFPLTVTSAQKNPTAFYLCASSRTVTGMTTVRELFFGEGSRLTVL.

As regards this clone: The read ends 3 residues before the CDR3 terminus; that terminus is restored from the germline J gene. The chain recombines TRBV7-9 with TRBJ2-7; 9 bases fit TRBD1. The CDR3 totals 14 residues. Germline V gene data show CDR1 as SEHNR and CDR2 as FQNEAQ (reference sequence). After removal of 3 bases from V and 5 bases from J, the junction contained 5 bases not matched to a gene. CDR3 sequence reads: CASSFGDRVDEQYF. CDR3 DNA, as far as it was read: TGTGCCAGCAGCTTTGGGGACAGGGTCGACGAG.

In regard to this clone: The CDR3 goes on 3 residues after the read ends, and that part is filled in from the germline J gene. The J gene is TRBJ2-1, the V gene TRBV19; D may be TRBD2 (6 bases). Per germline, CDR1 LNHDA and CDR2 SQIVND (reference sequence). This CDR3 has 15 amino acids. V was cut by 0 bases and J by 7 bases, with 13 bases left in between. The sequenced CDR3 bases are TGTGCCAGTAGTATAGAGGGGGGAGGACAAAATGAG. Translated, it gives CASSIEGGGQNE. The entire CDR3 reads CASSIEGGGQNEQFF. Full variable domain (remainder filled in from reference TRBV19 and TRBJ2-1): DGGITQSPKYLFRKEGQNVTLSCEQNLNHDAMYWYRQDPGQGLRLIYYSQIVNDFQKGDIAEGYSVSREKKESFPLTVTSAQKNPTAFYLCASSIEGGGQNEQFFGPGTRLTVL.

For this clone: From the germline J gene comes the end of the CDR3, since the read stops 3 residues before it. This chain links TRBV19 with TRBJ2-1; D possibly corresponds to TRBD1 (5 bases). The CDR3 spans 13 residues. V gave up 6 bases and J gave up 5 bases, with 11 bases separating them. CDR1 and CDR2 (germline): LNHDA, SQIVND (reference sequence). The CDR3 loop is CASSLGPDNEQFF. Partial CDR3 DNA: TGTGCCAGTAGCCTGGGGCCTGACAATGAG.

The CDR3 sequence: CASSWMSEKETQYF. The covered CDR3 bases are TGCGCCAGCAGCTGGATGAGCGAGAAAGAGACC. The J gene is TRBJ2-5, the V gene TRBV5-1; no clear D. Read sequence stops 3 residues before the CDR3 end, and the germline J gene provides the missing end. The CDR3 contains 14 residues. V was trimmed by 3 bases and J by 3 bases, leaving 12 bases between them. Germline-derived CDR1 and CDR2 are SGHRS and YFSETQ. Together with reference TRBV5-1 and TRBJ2-5, the CDR3 gives the full variable domain: KAGVTQTPRYLIKTRGQQVTLSCSPISGHRSVSWYQQTPGQGLQFLFEYFSETQRNKGNFPGRFSGRQFSNSRSEMNVSTLELGDSALYLCASSWMSEKETQYFGPGTRLLVL.

As for this clone: The DNA ends 3 residues before the CDR3 does, and the rest of the CDR3 is filled in from the germline J gene. The chain joins TRBV2 to TRBJ2-5; possible D gene TRBD1, 6 bases. V shed 6 bases and J shed 1 base, with 9 bases lying between them. This CDR3 has 13 amino acids. Germline V gene sequence: CDR1 SNHLY, CDR2 FYNNEI. CDR3 region: CASSYRVQETQYF. The sequenced CDR3 bases are TGTGCCAGCAGCTACAGGGTCCAAGAGACC.

In the case of this clone: The read falls 3 residues short of the CDR3 end, and the missing part is taken from the germline J gene. This chain uses TRBV5-1 with TRBJ2-7; D may be TRBD2 (5 bases). The CDR3 contains 14 residues. Germline CDR1 SGHRS, CDR2 YFSETQ. V lost 6 bases and J lost 0, with 13 bases in between. The part of the CDR3 DNA that was read is TGCGCCAGCAACCGGGGAGTGACCTCCTACGAG. Its translation is CASNRGVTSYE. The CDR3 in full is CASNRGVTSYEQYF.

Comments on this clone: The CDR3 goes on 3 residues after the read ends, and that part is filled in from the germline J gene. The V and J genes are TRBV28 and TRBJ2-1; D is possibly TRBD1 or TRBD2 (7 bases each). V shed 5 bases and J shed 1 base, with 15 bases lying between them. This CDR3 is 16 amino acids long. Germline CDR1 MDHEN, CDR2 SYDVKM. CDR3 DNA, as far as it was read: TGTGCCAGCAGTGAGGGAGGGGGCCCGTCCTACAATGAG. Translating gives CASSEGGGPSYNE. The full-length CDR3 reads as CASSEGGGPSYNEQFF.

Concerning this clone: Read sequence stops 3 residues before the CDR3 end, and the germline J gene provides the missing end. The chain combines TRBV5-5 with TRBJ2-7; TRBD1 might be the D (6 bases). The CDR3 has 14 amino acids. CDR1 is SGHKS, CDR2 YYEKEE, per germline (reference sequence). Trimming took off 4 bases at V and 2 bases at J, with 13 bases between the two ends. This CDR3 is CASSHLGAAYEQYF. Incomplete CDR3 DNA: TGTGCCAGCAGCCACTTGGGGGCCGCCTACGAG.

Regarding this clone: The missing CDR3 end, 3 residues past where the read stops, is filled in from the germline J gene. The chain carries TRBV5-1 and TRBJ2-1; D gene unclear. Per the germline V gene, CDR1 is SGHRS and CDR2 is YFSETQ. The CDR3 runs 13 residues. V was pared by 0 bases and J by 5 bases, with 6 bases between. The DNA read from the CDR3 is TGCGCCAGCAGCTTGGGGTCGGACAATGAG. It encodes CASSLGSDNE. The CDR3 in full is CASSLGSDNEQFF.

About this clone itself: The read is 3 residues too short to cover the CDR3 end, so that end is filled in from the germline J gene. The chain uses TRBV14 and TRBJ2-7, with a weak D call TRBD1 (6 bases). Looked up from germline, CDR1 is SGHDN and CDR2 is FVKESK. Trimming removed 4 bases from V and 5 bases from J, with 21 bases in between. The CDR3 has 16 residues. CDR3 sequence: CASSPTGDWRMDEQYF. CDR3 DNA, as far as it was read: TGTGCCAGCAGCCCGACAGGAGATTGGCGAATGGACGAG.